Given below is one T cell receptor beta chain in context. In the authors' methods: The authors estimated nucleated cell counts from reference gene primer amplification. The repertoire was sequenced with immunoSEQ multiplex PCR; TCRdb's copy has only in-frame clones and lacks some. V and J calls and clone size are as listed in that table; D and trimming were resolved from the DNA. In the table there are 100,000 to 140,000 clones, about 93% of which are singletons. Trimming took 3 bases from V and 5 from J, leaving 11 bases between them. This CDR3 region has 13 residues. The germline V gene has CDR1 SGHRS and CDR2 YFSETQ. These data are taken from a study of blood T cell repertoires in COVID-19.

The gene calls are TRBV5-1 and TRBJ1-1; D unclear. Specimen: peripheral blood. The source is a woman in her 30s with acute or convalescent COVID-19. CDR3 nucleotides: TGCGCCAGCAGCTCTAGTGGAGGGACTGAAGCTTTCTTT. This sequence encodes CASSSSGGTEAFF.